This TCR beta chain stems from a study of blood T cell repertoires in COVID-19. Study details: Material from acute and convalescent COVID-19 was sourced from the United States, Italy and Spain. The analysed material was cDNA or gDNA that came from T cells, B-cell-depleted T cells, or PBMCs.

Germline CDR1 MGHRA, CDR2 YSYEKL. Trimming left V 4 bases short and J 5 bases short, with 20 bases between. The CDR3 has 16 residues. In the authors' methods: Reference gene primer amplification gave estimated nucleated cell counts. Repertoires were generated with immunoSEQ multiplex PCR, while TCRdb's copy carries only in-frame clones and drops some. V and J calls and clone size are as listed in that table; D and trimming were resolved from the DNA. This table has approximately 100,000 clones, more than 75% appearing once. This TCR was recovered from a human donor in a cohort sampled during active COVID-19. This sequence joins TRBV4-1 and TRBJ1-1, with D perhaps TRBD1 (5 bases). The source material was peripheral blood. The CDR3 region has the DNA TGCGCCAGCAGCCTGGAGGGGTCGGGAGTGGGGACTGAAGCTTTCTTT. It yields the protein CASSLEGSGVGTEAFF.